The rows below give T cell receptor beta chains drawn from one sample of a study of a mutant IDH1 vaccine in newly diagnosed glioma. Antigens for these TCRs are unknown. Here immunoSEQ multiplex PCR was the method, and the copy in TCRdb shows in-frame clones only, minus some. The table has 35,000 to 45,000 clones, under 90% seen once. Sequences were derived from peripheral blood mononuclear cells (PBMCs), sampled from a glioma patient whose treatment included an IDH1 peptide vaccine. The receptor source for this set is a woman aged 25 to 39 with glioma. Some clones in this sample may be carry-over from other donors' samples. Each CDR3 is given with its conserved first and last residue.

cdr3_aa	j_call	v_call
CASTLGHSYNEQFF	TRBJ2-1	TRBV19
CASSLGSGSYEQYF	TRBJ2-7	TRBV5-1
CASSSRARSYNEQFF	TRBJ2-1	TRBV19
CASSPPTVQNGYTF	TRBJ1-2	TRBV18
CASSWWGDPNTGELFF	TRBJ2-2	TRBV7-9
CASSLLGSNTEAFF	TRBJ1-1	TRBV27
CASSIKGTTGELFF	TRBJ2-2	TRBV19
CASSTARLARTYEQYF	TRBJ2-7	TRBV19
CASSLLLGQGNYGYTF	TRBJ1-2	TRBV18
CASSQDGRVSVTDTQYF	TRBJ2-3	TRBV4-2
CASPTGPERDTQYF	TRBJ2-3	TRBV2
CASSDRVGTGELFF	TRBJ2-2	TRBV10-1
CASSLTPGQGTEAFF	TRBJ1-1	TRBV7-3
CASSPSNTGELFF	TRBJ2-2	TRBV11-3
CSVEAATANYGYTF	TRBJ1-2	TRBV29-1
CASSLWDRGISGGELFF	TRBJ2-2	TRBV5-1
CASSPRVNTEAFF	TRBJ1-1	TRBV6-5
CASSYSGASYEQYF	TRBJ2-7	TRBV6-5
CASRSREGRPANEQYF	TRBJ2-7	TRBV6-4
CASRSTGNQPQHF	TRBJ1-5	TRBV19
CAWSTTGPGEQYF	TRBJ2-7	TRBV30
CASSIIAGASDTQYF	TRBJ2-3	TRBV19